These 5 T cell receptor beta chains were all obtained from the same sample, sequenced in a study of CD8 T cells in ankylosing spondylitis (dated by TCRdb to about 2017). Libraries were made using 5' RACE. TCRdb records Illumina HiSeq 2500 as the sequencer. In-frame beta chains were kept once TCRdb had trimmed the public reads at Q25 with fastp and called clones with MiXCR. Rows with one shared CDR3 protein collapse into an entry with the most common genes and DNA. Here the sample has around 770,000 distinct CDR3 sequences; 15% to 20% occur a single time. The ten largest clones capture about a fifth of the sample. No antigen has been identified for these receptors. What the research found in general, with its limitations: A TCR beta motif of several highly homologous amino acid variants appeared characteristic of blood from ankylosing spondylitis patients.

Specimen: blood, either unsorted or a sorted T cell fraction (not recorded which). These receptors originate from a male donor with ankylosing spondylitis.

The V call is TRBV5-6, the J call TRBJ2-6; D possibly matches TRBD1 or TRBD2 (5 bases each). V was pared by 0 bases and J by 4 bases, with 17 bases between. Germline V gives CDR1 SGHDT, CDR2 YYEEEE. The CDR3 spans 18 residues. The CDR3 is CASSLVRQGVPGANVLTF. The CDR3, as DNA: TGTGCCAGCAGCTTGGTACGGCAGGGAGTTCCAGGGGCCAACGTCCTGACTTTC.

The gene calls are TRBV6-5 and TRBJ2-7; 8 positions agree with TRBD1. The CDR3 loop spans 14 amino acids. Losses at the gene ends were 2 bases for V and 6 bases for J; bases not matched to a gene: 6. Germline V gene lookup returns CDR1 MNHEY and CDR2 SVGAGI. In nucleotides, the CDR3 is TGTGCCAGCAGTTACGGCTTCGGGACAGGCGAGCAGTACTTC. This translates into CASSYGFGTGEQYF.

As regards this clonotype: It is unclear where the CDR3 begins or ends on the DNA, so no DNA is shown, and the CDR3 is as TCRdb lists it. The V gene is TRBV7-9, the J gene TRBJ2-7; the table gives TRBD1 as D, unverified against the DNA. Germline V gives CDR1 SEHNR, CDR2 FQNEAQ (reference sequence). The CDR3 length is 14 residues, termini included. The CDR3: CASSLFGTGIEQCF.

This chain joins TRBV5-1 and TRBJ2-2; TRBD1 agrees at 10 bases. Germline CDR1 and CDR2: SGHRS and YFSETQ. V gave up 4 bases and J gave up 7 bases; unmatched junction bases: 10. The CDR3 runs 16 residues. The CDR3 coding sequence is TGCGCCAGCAGCCTACCGGTGACAGGGGGCTTCGGGGAGCTGTTTTTT. Translation: CASSLPVTGGFGELFF.

This clonotype has just a few counts. This chain links TRBV20-1 with TRBJ2-7; weak D call: TRBD1 (6 bases). Trimming pared 7 bases from V and 4 bases from J, leaving 17 bases between. The CDR3 length is 13 residues. The germline CDR1 and CDR2 sequences are DFQATT and SNEGSKA (reference sequence). The CDR3 reads CSGLDRLGYEQYF. CDR3 coding DNA: TGCAGTGGGCTTGACAGGCTGGGGTACGAGCAGTACTTC.